A selection of T cell receptor beta chains follows, all from one sample in a study of pediatric ulcerative colitis. TCRdb's copy holds only in-frame clones and misses some; the assay was immunoSEQ multiplex PCR. The profile shows tens of thousands of clones, around four fifths of them singletons. The sequencing input was gut tissue. The receptors shown here come from a boy between 10 and 17 years old with moderate ulcerative colitis. CDR3s include the opening cysteine and the closing phenylalanine or tryptophan. D genes are given only for firm matches. The size of a clone is reported for some rows only, either as once, few or many, or as a class for expanded clones.

j_gene,d_gene,v_gene,abundance,CDR3nt,CDR3aa
TRBJ2-3,-,TRBV5-1,-,TGCGCCAGCAGCTTGGAGGGAGGGGGCTTGGATACGCAGTATTTT,CASSLEGGGLDTQYF
TRBJ1-6,TRBD1,TRBV19,few,TGTGCCAGTAGTCCCGGACAGGGGGACTCCTATAATTCACCCCTCCACTTT,CASSPGQGDSYNSPLHF
TRBJ1-2,TRBD1,TRBV5-1,once,TGCGCCAGCAGCCTACAGGGGCCTGCTAACTATGGCTACACCTTC,CASSLQGPANYGYTF
TRBJ1-1,-,TRBV6-1,-,TGTGCCAGCAGTATGCTGAACACTGAAGCTTTCTTT,CASSMLNTEAFF
TRBJ2-2,-,TRBV18,-,TGTGCCAGCTCAACCACCGGGCCACCGACCGGGGAGCTGTTTTTT,CASSTTGPPTGELFF
TRBJ2-7,TRBD1,TRBV28,-,TGTGCCAGCAGCCCTACGAAAAACTTCGGACAGGGCCACTCCTACGAGCAGTACTTC,CASSPTKNFGQGHSYEQYF
TRBJ1-2,-,TRBV7-9,-,TGTGCCAGCAGCCCGAGGGAGAAGTATGGCTACACCTTC,CASSPREKYGYTF
TRBJ2-7,-,TRBV15,few,TGTGCCACCAGCAGAGATCATATAGGCGACGCACCCCACGAGCAGTACTTC,CATSRDHIGDAPHEQYF
TRBJ2-7,-,TRBV21-1,few,TGTGCCAGCAGCACCAGGGGGCAGGGGGCAGGCTCCTACGAGCAGTACTTC,CASSTRGQGAGSYEQYF
TRBJ2-1,-,TRBV7-9,-,TGTGCCAGCAGCTCGCGAAGATATCCGCTAGCGCTCCCTATTAATGAGCAGTTCTTC,CASSSRRYPLALPINEQFF
TRBJ1-3,-,TRBV5-6,-,TGTGCCAGCAGCCTGACCGGACAAAGCTCTGGAAACACCATATATTTT,CASSLTGQSSGNTIYF
TRBJ1-1,-,TRBV19,-,TGTGCCAGTAGTATAGGTAGAGGAGCGAACACTGAAGCTTTCTTT,CASSIGRGANTEAFF
TRBJ1-5,-,TRBV23-1,-,TGCGCCAGCCGCCCCGTCCAGGAGCCCCAGCATTTT,CASRPVQEPQHF
TRBJ1-4,-,TRBV6-6,few,TGTGCCAGCAGTTACCCACAGGGTGCAACTAATGAAAAACTGTTTTTT,CASSYPQGATNEKLFF
TRBJ2-1,TRBD2,TRBV2,-,TGTGCCAGCAGTCTATTCCACCTAGCGGGTTCCTACAATGAGCAGTTCTTC,CASSLFHLAGSYNEQFF
TRBJ2-1,-,TRBV29-1,-,TGCAGCGTTGTCAGGTGGAGCTCCTACAATGAGCAGTTCTTC,CSVVRWSSYNEQFF
TRBJ2-1,-,TRBV15,-,TGTGCCACCAGCAGAGGTGCGAGCTGGGACCCCTACAATGAGCAGTTCTTC,CATSRGASWDPYNEQFF
TRBJ1-5,-,TRBV7-6,-,TGTGCCAGCAGCCTGGGACAAAATCAGCCCCAGCATTTT,CASSLGQNQPQHF
TRBJ2-3,TRBD1,TRBV6-7,-,TGTGCCAGCAGTTACCGGGACAGGGGAAGGTCCACACTCAGAGATACGCAGTATTTT,CASSYRDRGRSTLRDTQYF
TRBJ1-5,TRBD1,TRBV6-1,-,TGTGCCAGCCTCCAAGGGGGACAGGGCAATCAGCCCCAGCATTTT,CASLQGGQGNQPQHF